The clone carrying this T cell receptor beta chain was detected ten times or more. The CDR3 loop spans 15 amino acids. V was pared by 6 bases and J by 2 bases, with 5 bases of the junction left unmatched. The data were obtained in a study of T-cell reconstitution after alpha-beta-depleted transplantation in children. This sample's TCRbeta library carried unique molecular identifier barcodes. TCRdb itself ran the PCR reads through MiXCR, one entry per CDR3 protein. The table lists 150,000 to 250,000 distinct CDR3 sequences, 13% to 15% of them singletons. This TCR was recovered from a human donor who donated a stem cell graft to a child with acute lymphoblastic leukemia. The sample consisted of PBMCs from the stem cell graft donor, taken from the stem cell graft. The chain employs TRBV12-3 or TRBV12-4 and TRBJ2-7, with 12 bases fitting TRBD2. The CDR3: CASSLGLAGTYEQYF. CDR3 DNA: TGTGCCAGCAGCCTAGGACTAGCGGGAACCTACGAGCAGTACTTC.